Included here is one T cell receptor (beta chain) sequence, with context. Its antigen is not known. Combining a sample-barcoded 5' primer with a J-beta primer mix, a second PCR ran for 7 to 11 cycles. TCRdb reprocessed the 5' RACE reads via MiXCR and lists one record per CDR3 protein. The sample yields about 1 million distinct CDR3 sequences, less than 50% seen once. The data stem from a study of blood T cells in healthy people across ages. The germline CDR1 and CDR2 sequences are LNHNV and YYDKDF (reference sequence). CDR3 size: 13 residues. With 1 base removed from V and 4 bases from J, the gap between germline ends came to 7 bases. Whole-study findings and limits: Underestimates were what the diversity estimates from one million T cells were considered to be.

The sequenced sample consisted of blood. The sequence was obtained from a woman in her sixties in good health. This sequence joins TRBV15 and TRBJ2-5; D is unresolved. CDR3 nucleotide sequence: TGTGCCACCAGCAGAGGGACGGTAGAGACCCAGTACTTC. This codes for CATSRGTVETQYF.